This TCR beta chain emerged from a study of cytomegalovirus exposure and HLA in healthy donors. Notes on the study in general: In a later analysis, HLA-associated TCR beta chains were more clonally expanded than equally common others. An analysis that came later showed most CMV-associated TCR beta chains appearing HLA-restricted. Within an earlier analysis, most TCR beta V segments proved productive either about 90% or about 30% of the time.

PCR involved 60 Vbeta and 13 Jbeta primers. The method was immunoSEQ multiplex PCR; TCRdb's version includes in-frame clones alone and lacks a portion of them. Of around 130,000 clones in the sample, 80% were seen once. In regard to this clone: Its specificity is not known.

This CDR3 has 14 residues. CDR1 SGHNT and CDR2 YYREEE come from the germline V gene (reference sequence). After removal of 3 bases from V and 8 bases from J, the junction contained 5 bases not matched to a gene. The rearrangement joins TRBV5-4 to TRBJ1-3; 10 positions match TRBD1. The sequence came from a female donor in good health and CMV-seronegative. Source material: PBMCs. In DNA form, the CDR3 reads TGTGCCAGCAGCTCAACCGGGACAGGGGACACCATATATTTT. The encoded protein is CASSSTGTGDTIYF.